The T cell receptor beta chain described here comes from a study of OX40 agonist ivuxolimab in advanced cancers. With regard to this clone: Its cognate antigen is unknown.

The CDR3 is 14 amino acids. The V and J ends lost 2 bases and 2 bases respectively, with 9 bases between them. CDR1 is MNHEY and CDR2 is SVGAGI in the germline V gene. Whole-study results and caveats: Low levels of normalized T-cell clonal expansion also appeared in some nonresponders. With doses of 0.1 to 3.0 mg/kg, CD4+ and CD8+ blood T cells had undergone clonal expansion by week 6.

Libraries were prepared by immunoSEQ multiplex PCR; TCRdb keeps only in-frame clonotypes and omits some of them. The data show 45,000 to 55,000 clones, around 81% seen once. The sample was CD4+ or CD8+ T cells sorted from blood, taken in a trial of the OX40 agonist ivuxolimab. This TCR came from an adult with an advanced solid tumor such as melanoma, head and neck, liver or kidney cancer. The V call is TRBV6-5, the J call TRBJ1-1; D is unresolved. The CDR3 sequence is CASSYTPANTEAFF. The CDR3 DNA sequence: TGTGCCAGCAGTTACACCCCCGCAAACACTGAAGCTTTCTTT.